These 16 T cell receptor beta chains were all obtained from the same sample, sequenced in a study of cytomegalovirus exposure and HLA in healthy donors. The PCR contained 60 Vbeta and 13 Jbeta primers. Generated by immunoSEQ multiplex PCR, the TCRdb table keeps only in-frame clones and is missing some. Found here are approximately 100,000 clones, around 60% of them singletons; the top ten hold more than 3%. Material for sequencing was PBMCs. The origin of the receptors is a woman aged 45-59 years in good health and CMV-seronegative.

The chain employs TRBV10-3 and TRBJ1-4; no clear D. Trimming took off 4 bases at V and 0 bases at J, with 9 bases between the two ends. The germline gives CDR1 ENHRY, CDR2 SYGVKD. The CDR3 has 15 amino acids. The CDR3 sequence: CAISGGDATNEKLFF. CDR3 nucleotide sequence: TGTGCCATCAGTGGAGGAGATGCAACTAATGAAAAACTGTTTTTT.

This clone appeared once. J is TRBJ2-1 and V is TRBV14; D may be TRBD2 (5 bases). Germline CDR1 and CDR2: SGHDN and FVKESK. The CDR3 is 17 residues long. The germline V and J ends were trimmed by 4 bases and 7 bases, with 23 bases remaining between them. The CDR3 sequence: CASSRQWRTAGMNEQFF. CDR3 nucleotide sequence: TGTGCCAGCAGCCGCCAGTGGAGGACTGCGGGTATGAATGAGCAGTTCTTC.

The V and J genes are TRBV7-9 and TRBJ2-2; TRBD2 might be the D (6 bases). The CDR3 is 17 amino acids. Trimming removed 5 bases from V and 4 bases from J, with 20 bases in between. CDR1 is SEHNR, CDR2 FQNEAQ, per germline (reference sequence). The CDR3 loop is CASSPLPPGVGTGELFF. In nucleotides, the CDR3 is TGTGCCAGCAGCCCTCTCCCCCCGGGGGTAGGCACCGGGGAGCTGTTTTTT.

This sequence joins TRBV10-3 and TRBJ2-5; D perhaps matches TRBD2 (6 bases). Trimming shortened V by 4 bases and J by 3 bases, and 9 bases separated the two germline ends. CDR1 and CDR2 from the germline V gene are ENHRY and SYGVKD. The CDR3 sequence is 13 residues long. The CDR3 region is CAISAGEEETQYF. The CDR3 DNA reads TGTGCCATCAGTGCGGGGGAGGAAGAGACCCAGTACTTC.

The V gene is TRBV7-8, the J gene TRBJ2-1; 9 positions match TRBD2. The CDR3 spans 14 residues. The junction had 5 bases not matched to a gene; V was cut back by 9 bases and J by 2 bases. Germline V CDR1 and CDR2: SGHVS, FQNEAQ. CDR3 residues: CASMRLAAYNEQFF. CDR3 bases: TGTGCCAGTATGAGACTAGCGGCCTACAATGAGCAGTTCTTC.

This sequence joins TRBV5-1 and TRBJ2-7, with TRBD2 matching 8 bases. Trimming at V came to 1 base and at J to 3 bases, leaving 6 bases not matched to a gene. CDR1 SGHRS and CDR2 YFSETQ come from the germline V gene. The CDR3 loop spans 15 amino acids. CDR3 sequence reads: CASSLSPGGDYEQYF. The CDR3 bases are TGCGCCAGCAGCTTGTCTCCCGGGGGGGACTACGAGCAGTACTTC. Full variable domain (remainder filled in from reference TRBV5-1 and TRBJ2-7): KAGVTQTPRYLIKTRGQQVTLSCSPISGHRSVSWYQQTPGQGLQFLFEYFSETQRNKGNFPGRFSGRQFSNSRSEMNVSTLELGDSALYLCASSLSPGGDYEQYFGPGTRLTVT.

This clone showed up just once. The chain recombines TRBV2 with TRBJ1-2, with D uncertain. The CDR3 is 13 amino acids. CDR1 SNHLY and CDR2 FYNNEI come from the germline V gene. The germline V and J ends were trimmed by 2 bases and 8 bases, with 12 bases remaining between them. The CDR3 region is CASSESPDGGYTF. CDR3 DNA: TGTGCCAGCAGTGAAAGCCCCGACGGGGGCTACACCTTC.

V is TRBV11-3 and J is TRBJ2-1; 9 positions match TRBD1. Trimming cost V 1 base and J 7 bases; bases outside gene matches: 5. Germline loops: CDR1 SGHNT, CDR2 YENEEA. The CDR3 runs 15 residues. CDR3 bases: TGTGCCAGCAGCTTAGTGTGGGACAGGGCTAATGAGCAGTTCTTC. The encoded protein is CASSLVWDRANEQFF.

This chain connects TRBV19 to TRBJ1-1; TRBD1 might be the D (5 bases). The CDR3 contains 15 residues. V shed 6 bases and J shed 2 bases, with 16 bases lying between them. CDR1 is LNHDA and CDR2 is SQIVND in the germline V gene (reference sequence). The CDR3 DNA follows: TGTGCCAGTAGCCCGATGGGGCAGCTAAACACTGAAGCTTTCTTT. This gives the protein CASSPMGQLNTEAFF.

To note about this clone: One end of the junction does not line up with germline, which may come from a read error. V and J are TRBV29-1 and TRBJ2-1; D is perhaps TRBD2 (6 bases). The CDR3 loop spans 13 amino acids. Germline CDR1 and CDR2: SQVTM and ANQGSEA. The CDR3: CSVASEIYSEQFF. CDR3 nucleotides: TGCAGCGTTGCTAGCGAGATTTACAGTGAGCAGTTCTTC.

This clone turned up a few times. J is TRBJ1-1 and V is TRBV6-4; the D is unclear. The V gene lost 5 bases and the J gene lost 3 bases, with 10 bases spanning the gap. CDR1 is MRHNA, CDR2 SNTAGT, per germline. The CDR3 sequence is 13 residues long. CDR3 amino acids: CASSLTGDTEAFF. The CDR3 DNA reads TGTGCCAGCAGTCTCACCGGGGACACTGAAGCTTTCTTT.

The chain carries TRBV29-1 and TRBJ1-2; weak D call: TRBD1 (6 bases). This CDR3 comprises 13 residues. V was trimmed by 7 bases and J by 0 bases, leaving 12 bases between them. CDR1 is SQVTM and CDR2 is ANQGSEA in the germline V gene. CDR3 protein: CSAGGQSNYGYTF. The CDR3 DNA follows: TGCAGCGCCGGGGGGCAATCTAACTATGGCTACACCTTC.

The CDR3, as DNA: TGTGCCAGCATACCCACCAGGGACTTCAGCCTAAATGAGCAGTTCTTC. This translates into CASIPTRDFSLNEQFF. This chain connects TRBV2 to TRBJ2-1; TRBD2 might be the D (6 bases). There are 16 residues in the CDR3. The germline V gene has CDR1 SNHLY and CDR2 FYNNEI. V dropped 7 bases and J dropped 7 bases, with 23 bases sitting between them. Full variable domain (missing parts from reference TRBV2 and TRBJ2-1): EPEVTQTPSHQVTQMGQEVILRCVPISNHLYFYWYRQILGQKVEFLVSFYNNEISEKSEIFDDQFSVERPDGSNFTLKIRSTKLEDSAMYFCASIPTRDFSLNEQFFGPGTRLTVL.

J is TRBJ2-5 and V is TRBV4-1; D is possibly TRBD1 (5 bases). Germline lookup yields CDR1 MGHRA and CDR2 YSYEKL. This CDR3 is 14 amino acids long. V was cut by 5 bases and J by 5 bases, with 15 bases left in between. CDR3 in amino acids: CASSYSQARETQYF. DNA of the CDR3: TGCGCCAGCAGCTATTCACAGGCCCGCGAGACCCAGTACTTC.

This clone showed up just a few times. This chain joins TRBV5-5 and TRBJ1-5, with TRBD1 matching over 7 bases. Germline lookup yields CDR1 SGHKS and CDR2 YYEKEE (reference sequence). Germline trimming cut 4 bases from V and 5 bases from J; bases unmatched to any gene: 6. CDR3 length: 14 residues. The chain's CDR3 is CASSEETGHQPQHF. CDR3 DNA: TGTGCCAGCAGCGAGGAGACAGGGCATCAGCCCCAGCATTTT.

This rearrangement joins TRBV30 to TRBJ1-4, with 7 bases identical to TRBD1. The V segment lost 8 bases and the J segment 7 bases; nucleotides outside the gene matches: 7. Germline V CDR1 and CDR2: GTSNPN, SVGIG (reference sequence). This CDR3 has 12 residues. The CDR3 DNA sequence: TGTGCCGGCGGGACAGATGGTGAAAAACTGTTTTTT. Translating it yields CAGGTDGEKLFF.